This T cell receptor (beta chain) derives from a study of beta chain features in type 1 diabetes. The V end was cut by 5 bases, the J end by 5 bases, with 18 bases between. This CDR3 region has 15 residues. Germline loops: CDR1 LGHNA, CDR2 YNFKEQ. This clone was recorded once. Each of the CD4+ naive, central memory, regulatory and stem cell-like memory populations was sorted via CD45RO/CCR7/CD25/CD127/CD95/CD27. The investigators reverse transcribed all of the isolated RNA, so they sequenced expressed TCRB transcripts. Some clones are missing from TCRdb's copy, which holds only in-frame ones; the method was immunoSEQ multiplex PCR. The sample has 130,000 to 150,000 clones, roughly a tenth seen once.

The J gene is TRBJ2-5, the V gene TRBV4-2; TRBD2 might be the D (5 bases). The TCR originated in a man aged 18 to 35 in good health. The specimen sequenced was naive CD4+ T cells from blood. CDR3 residues: CASSLKRQWVETQYF. CDR3 in DNA: TGTGCCAGCAGCTTGAAGCGGCAGTGGGTTGAGACCCAGTACTTC.